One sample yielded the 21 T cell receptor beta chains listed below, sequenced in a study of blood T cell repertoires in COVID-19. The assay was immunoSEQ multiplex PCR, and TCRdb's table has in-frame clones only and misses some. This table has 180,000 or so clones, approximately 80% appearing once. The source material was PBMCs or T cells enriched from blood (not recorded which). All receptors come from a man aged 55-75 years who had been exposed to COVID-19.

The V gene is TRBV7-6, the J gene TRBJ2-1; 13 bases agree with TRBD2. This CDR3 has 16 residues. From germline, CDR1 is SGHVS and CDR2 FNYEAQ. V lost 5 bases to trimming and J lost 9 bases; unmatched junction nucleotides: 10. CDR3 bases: TGTGCCAGCAGCCCGCTTGGACTAGCGGGGGTAAGTGAGCAGTTCTTC. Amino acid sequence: CASSPLGLAGVSEQFF.

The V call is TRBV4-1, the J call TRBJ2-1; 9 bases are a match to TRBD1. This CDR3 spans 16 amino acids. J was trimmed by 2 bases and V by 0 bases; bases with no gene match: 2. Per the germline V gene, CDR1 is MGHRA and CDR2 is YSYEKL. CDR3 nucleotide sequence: TGCGCCAGCAGCCAAGAAAACAGGGGGCCCTACAATGAGCAGTTCTTC. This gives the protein CASSQENRGPYNEQFF.

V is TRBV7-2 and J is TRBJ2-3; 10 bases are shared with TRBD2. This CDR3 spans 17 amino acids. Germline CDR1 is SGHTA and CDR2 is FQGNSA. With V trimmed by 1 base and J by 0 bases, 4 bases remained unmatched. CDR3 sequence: CASSLGRTSGSTDTQYF. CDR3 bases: TGTGCCAGCAGCTTAGGTCGGACTAGCGGTAGCACAGATACGCAGTATTTT.

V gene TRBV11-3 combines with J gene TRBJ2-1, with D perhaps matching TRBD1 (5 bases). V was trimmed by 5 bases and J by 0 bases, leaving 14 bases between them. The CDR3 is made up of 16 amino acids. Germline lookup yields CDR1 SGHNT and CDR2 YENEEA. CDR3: CASSTRDRSSYNEQFF. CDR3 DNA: TGTGCCAGCAGCACCCGAGACAGAAGCTCCTACAATGAGCAGTTCTTC.

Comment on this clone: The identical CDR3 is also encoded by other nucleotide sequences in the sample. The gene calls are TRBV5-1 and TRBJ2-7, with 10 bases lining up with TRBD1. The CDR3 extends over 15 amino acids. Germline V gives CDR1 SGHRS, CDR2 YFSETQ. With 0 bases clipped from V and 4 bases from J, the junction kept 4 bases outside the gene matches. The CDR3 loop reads CASSLGRDRGYEQYF. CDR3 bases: TGCGCCAGCAGCTTGGGACGGGACAGGGGATACGAGCAGTACTTC.

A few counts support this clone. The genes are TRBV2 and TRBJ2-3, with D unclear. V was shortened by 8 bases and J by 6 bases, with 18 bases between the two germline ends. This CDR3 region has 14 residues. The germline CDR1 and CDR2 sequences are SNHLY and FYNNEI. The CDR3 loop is CASVVRLVTDTQYF. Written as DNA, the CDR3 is TGTGCCAGCGTGGTGAGGCTAGTGACGGATACGCAGTATTTT.

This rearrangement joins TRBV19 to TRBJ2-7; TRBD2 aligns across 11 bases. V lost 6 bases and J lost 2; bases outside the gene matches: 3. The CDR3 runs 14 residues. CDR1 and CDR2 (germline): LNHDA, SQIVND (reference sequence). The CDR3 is CASSLAGGTYEQYF. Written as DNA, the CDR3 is TGTGCCAGTAGCCTAGCGGGAGGCACCTACGAGCAGTACTTC.

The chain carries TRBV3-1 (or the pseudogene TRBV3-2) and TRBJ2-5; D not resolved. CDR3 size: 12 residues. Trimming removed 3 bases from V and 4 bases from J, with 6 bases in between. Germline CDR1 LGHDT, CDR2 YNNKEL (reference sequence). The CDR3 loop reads CASSQGPETQYF. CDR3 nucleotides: TGTGCCAGCAGCCAGGGCCCAGAGACCCAGTACTTC.

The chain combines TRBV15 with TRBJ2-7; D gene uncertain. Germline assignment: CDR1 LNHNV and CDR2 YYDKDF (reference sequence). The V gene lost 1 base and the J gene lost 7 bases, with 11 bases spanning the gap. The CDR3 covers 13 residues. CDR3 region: CATSRVAPGEQYF. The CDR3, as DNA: TGTGCCACCAGCAGAGTCGCCCCCGGGGAGCAGTACTTC.

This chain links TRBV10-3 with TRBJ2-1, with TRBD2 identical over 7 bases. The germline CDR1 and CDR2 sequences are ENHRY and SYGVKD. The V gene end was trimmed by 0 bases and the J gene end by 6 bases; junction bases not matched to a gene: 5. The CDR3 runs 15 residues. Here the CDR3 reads CAISESSGVANEQFF. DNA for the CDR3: TGTGCCATCAGTGAGTCCAGCGGGGTTGCCAATGAGCAGTTCTTC.

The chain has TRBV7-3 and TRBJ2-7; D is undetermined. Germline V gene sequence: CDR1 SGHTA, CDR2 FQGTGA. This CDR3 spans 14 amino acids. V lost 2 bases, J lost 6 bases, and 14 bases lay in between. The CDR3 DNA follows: TGTGCCAGCAGCTTAGACTCTCAAACGGGCGAGCAGTACTTC. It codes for CASSLDSQTGEQYF.

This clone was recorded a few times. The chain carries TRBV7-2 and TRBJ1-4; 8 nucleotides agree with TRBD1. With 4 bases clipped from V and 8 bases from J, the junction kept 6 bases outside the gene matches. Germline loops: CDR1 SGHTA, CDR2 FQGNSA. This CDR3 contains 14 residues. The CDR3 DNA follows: TGTGCCAGCAGCTCGACAGGGGAGGGCGAAAAACTGTTTTTT. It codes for CASSSTGEGEKLFF.

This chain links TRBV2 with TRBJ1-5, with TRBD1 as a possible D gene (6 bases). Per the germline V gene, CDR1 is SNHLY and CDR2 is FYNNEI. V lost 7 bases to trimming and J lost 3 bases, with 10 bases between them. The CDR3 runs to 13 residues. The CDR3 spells CASMGADNQPQHF. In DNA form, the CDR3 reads TGTGCCAGCATGGGGGCTGACAATCAGCCCCAGCATTTT.

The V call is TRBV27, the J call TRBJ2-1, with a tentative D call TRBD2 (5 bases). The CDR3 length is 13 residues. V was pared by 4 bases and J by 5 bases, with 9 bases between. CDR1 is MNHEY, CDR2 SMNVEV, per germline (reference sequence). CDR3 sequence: CASSWGENNEQFF. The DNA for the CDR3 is TGTGCCAGCAGTTGGGGAGAGAACAATGAGCAGTTCTTC.

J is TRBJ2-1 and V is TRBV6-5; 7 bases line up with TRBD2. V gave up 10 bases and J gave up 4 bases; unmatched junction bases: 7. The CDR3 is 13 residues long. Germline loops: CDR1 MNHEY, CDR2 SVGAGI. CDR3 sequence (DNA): TGTGCCATTGAGCGGGATGGGTACAATGAGCAGTTCTTC. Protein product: CAIERDGYNEQFF.

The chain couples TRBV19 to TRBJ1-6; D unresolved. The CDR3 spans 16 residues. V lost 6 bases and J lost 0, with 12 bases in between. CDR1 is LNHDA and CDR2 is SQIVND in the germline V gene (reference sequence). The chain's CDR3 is CASSLTGSSYNSPLHF. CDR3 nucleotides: TGTGCCAGTAGCCTGACGGGAAGCTCCTATAATTCACCCCTCCACTTT.

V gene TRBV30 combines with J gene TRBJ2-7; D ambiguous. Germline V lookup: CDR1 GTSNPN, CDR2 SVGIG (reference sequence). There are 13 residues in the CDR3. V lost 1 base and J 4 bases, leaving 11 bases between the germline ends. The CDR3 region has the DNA TGTGCCTGGAGTGCCGGGTTCGGGTACGAGCAGTACTTC. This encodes CAWSAGFGYEQYF.

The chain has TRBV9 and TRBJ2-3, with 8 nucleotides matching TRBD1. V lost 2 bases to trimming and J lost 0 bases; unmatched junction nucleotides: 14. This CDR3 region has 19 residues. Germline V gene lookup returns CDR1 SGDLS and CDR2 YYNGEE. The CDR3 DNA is TGTGCCAGCAGCGTGAAACTTACTTGGGGGGACAGGAGCACAGATACGCAGTATTTT. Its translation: CASSVKLTWGDRSTDTQYF.

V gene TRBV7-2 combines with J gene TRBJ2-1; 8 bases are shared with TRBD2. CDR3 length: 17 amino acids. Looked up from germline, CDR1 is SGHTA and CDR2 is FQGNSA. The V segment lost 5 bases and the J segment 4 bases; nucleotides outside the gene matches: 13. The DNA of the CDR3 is TGTGCCAGCAGCCCGATGGGAGCGGGGGACTCGTACAATGAGCAGTTCTTC. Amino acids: CASSPMGAGDSYNEQFF.

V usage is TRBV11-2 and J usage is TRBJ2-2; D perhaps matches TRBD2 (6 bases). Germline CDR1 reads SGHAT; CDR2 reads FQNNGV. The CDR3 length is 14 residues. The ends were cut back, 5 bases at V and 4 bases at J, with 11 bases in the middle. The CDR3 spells CASSPAGSTGELFF. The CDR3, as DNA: TGTGCCAGCAGCCCCGCGGGGAGCACCGGGGAGCTGTTTTTT.

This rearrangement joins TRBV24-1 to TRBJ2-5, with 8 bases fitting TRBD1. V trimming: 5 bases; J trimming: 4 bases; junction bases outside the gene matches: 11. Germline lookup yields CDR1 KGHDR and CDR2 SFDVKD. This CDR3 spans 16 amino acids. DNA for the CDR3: TGTGCCACCAGTGCCCTTGACGACAGGGGAGGAGAGACCCAGTACTTC. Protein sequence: CATSALDDRGGETQYF.